A selection of T cell receptor beta chains follows, all from one sample in a study of blood T cells in healthy people across ages. A single record per CDR3 protein comes from TCRdb applying MiXCR to the 5' RACE reads. The sample contains hundreds of thousands of distinct CDR3 sequences, 25% to 35% of which appear only once. The sample comprised blood. The receptors derive from a woman of 80 years or more in good health. Each CDR3 is given with its conserved first and last residue. D genes are given only for firm matches. The size field is filled for only some rows; it gives once, few, many or a size class.

CDR3nt	CDR3aa	j_gene	v_gene	len	d_gene	abundance
TGTGCCAGCAGCGTAGGGGATAACAGGGAGGATGGCTACACCTTC	CASSVGDNREDGYTF	TRBJ1-2	TRBV9	15	-	once
TGTGCCAGCAGCGTAGGGACCATGAGGGACAATGAGCAGTTCTTC	CASSVGTMRDNEQFF	TRBJ2-1	TRBV9	15	-	many
TGTGCCAGCAGCCCCGGGACAGGAGGCGAGCAGTACTTC	CASSPGTGGEQYF	TRBJ2-7	TRBV7-9	13	TRBD1	-
TGTGCCACCAGCAGAGTGACAGCGTTGAACACTGAAGCTTTCTTT	CATSRVTALNTEAFF	TRBJ1-1	TRBV15	15	-	-
TGTGCCAGCAGCCGTCGCCGGGGGGTCAAGCAAGAGACCCAGTACTTC	CASSRRRGVKQETQYF	TRBJ2-5	TRBV3-1	16	TRBD2	many
TGCAGTGCTAGAGTGGCCGGCCAAGAGACCCAGTTCTTC	CSARVAGQETQFF	TRBJ2-1	TRBV20-1	13	-	-
TGTGCCGGCAGTGATGAAGTTTACGAGCAGTACTTC	CAGSDEVYEQYF	TRBJ2-7	TRBV6-1	12	-	few
TGTGCCAGCAGCTTGTCATTGACTAGCCAGGATGAGCAGTTCTTC	CASSLSLTSQDEQFF	TRBJ2-1	TRBV7-3	15	TRBD2	-
TGTGCCATCAGACCCGACAGGGTAGACGAGCAGTACTTC	CAIRPDRVDEQYF	TRBJ2-7	TRBV10-3	13	TRBD1	many
TGTGCCAGCAGCCAAGTTGATAATTCACCCCTCCACTTT	CASSQVDNSPLHF	TRBJ1-6	TRBV3-1	13	-	few
TGTGCCAGCAGGGGACAGGTCTTAAGCTCCTACGAGCAGTACTTC	CASRGQVLSSYEQYF	TRBJ2-7	TRBV2	15	TRBD1	many
TGCAGTGCTAGGGGGGGGGTGCTCTATGGCTACACCTTC	CSARGGVLYGYTF	TRBJ1-2	TRBV20-1	13	-	once
TGTGCCAGCAGTTACTCGATGGGACTTCGCAATCAGCCCCAGCATTTT	CASSYSMGLRNQPQHF	TRBJ1-5	TRBV6-2/TRBV6-3	16	-	few
TGTGCCACCAGCAGAGATAAATCGGGGAAGCAGTTCTTC	CATSRDKSGKQFF	TRBJ2-1	TRBV15	13	-	many
TGTGCCAGCTCAGAACAAGGGGGGGATCCGCCCTACGAGCAGTACTTC	CASSEQGGDPPYEQYF	TRBJ2-7	TRBV18	16	-	many
TGTGCCAGCAGTGAAGAAGGGGGTTTGGCGGAGTACTTC	CASSEEGGLAEYF	TRBJ2-5	TRBV2	13	-	-
TGTGCCACCAGTGATTGGGGACAGGGGCGGAGCTCCTACAATGAGCAGTTCTTC	CATSDWGQGRSSYNEQFF	TRBJ2-1	TRBV24-1	18	TRBD1	many
TGTGCCAGTGAAAGTATAGCCAAAAACATTCAGTACTTC	CASESIAKNIQYF	TRBJ2-4	TRBV6-2/TRBV6-3	13	-	many